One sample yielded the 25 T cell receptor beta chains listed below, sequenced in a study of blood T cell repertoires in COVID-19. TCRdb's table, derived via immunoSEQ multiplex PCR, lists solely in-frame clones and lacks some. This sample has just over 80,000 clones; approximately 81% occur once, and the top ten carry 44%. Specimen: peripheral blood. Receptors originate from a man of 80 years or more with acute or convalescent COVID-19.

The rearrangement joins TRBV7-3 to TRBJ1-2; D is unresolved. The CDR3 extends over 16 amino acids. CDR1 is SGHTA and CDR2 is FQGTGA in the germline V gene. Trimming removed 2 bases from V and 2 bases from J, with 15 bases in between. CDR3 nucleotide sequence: TGTGCCAGCAGCTTAGGTCCCTCCCGAGGGAACTATGGCTACACCTTC. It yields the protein CASSLGPSRGNYGYTF.

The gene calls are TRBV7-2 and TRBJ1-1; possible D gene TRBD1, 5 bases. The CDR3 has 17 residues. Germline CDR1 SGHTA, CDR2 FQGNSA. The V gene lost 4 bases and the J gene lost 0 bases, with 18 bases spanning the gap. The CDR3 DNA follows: TGTGCCAGCAGCTCAGCGCGGAGACAGTCTATGAACACTGAAGCTTTCTTT. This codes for CASSSARRQSMNTEAFF. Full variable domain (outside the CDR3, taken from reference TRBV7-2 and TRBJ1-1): GAGVSQSPSNKVTEKGKDVELRCDPISGHTALYWYRQSLGQGLEFLIYFQGNSAPDKSGLPSDRFSAERTGGSVSTLTIQRTQQEDSAVYLCASSSARRQSMNTEAFFGQGTRLTVV.

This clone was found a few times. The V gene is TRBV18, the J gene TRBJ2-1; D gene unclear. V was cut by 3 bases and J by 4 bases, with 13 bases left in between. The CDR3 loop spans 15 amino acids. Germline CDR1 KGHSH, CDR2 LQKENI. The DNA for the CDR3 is TGTGCCAGCTCACCTTCCCTGCTAGTTTACAATGAGCAGTTCTTC. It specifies CASSPSLLVYNEQFF.

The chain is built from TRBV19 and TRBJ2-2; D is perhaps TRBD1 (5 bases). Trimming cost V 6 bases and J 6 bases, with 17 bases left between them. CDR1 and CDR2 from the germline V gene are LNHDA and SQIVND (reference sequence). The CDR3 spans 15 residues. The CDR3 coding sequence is TGTGCCAGTAGGATGGACATGGCTGTCTCCGGGGAGCTGTTTTTT. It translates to CASRMDMAVSGELFF. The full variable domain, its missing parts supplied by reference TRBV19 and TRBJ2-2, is DGGITQSPKYLFRKEGQNVTLSCEQNLNHDAMYWYRQDPGQGLRLIYYSQIVNDFQKGDIAEGYSVSREKKESFPLTVTSAQKNPTAFYLCASRMDMAVSGELFFGEGSRLTVL.

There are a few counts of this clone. The CDR3 region has the DNA TGTGCTAGTGGTATGGGGACAGCGTCTTACGATAGCAATCAGCCCCAGCATTTT. Its translation: CASGMGTASYDSNQPQHF. V is TRBV12-5 and J is TRBJ1-5; 7 nucleotides agree with TRBD1. Germline CDR1 LGHNT, CDR2 FRNRAP. With V trimmed by 5 bases and J by 0 bases, 13 bases remained unmatched. This CDR3 comprises 18 residues.

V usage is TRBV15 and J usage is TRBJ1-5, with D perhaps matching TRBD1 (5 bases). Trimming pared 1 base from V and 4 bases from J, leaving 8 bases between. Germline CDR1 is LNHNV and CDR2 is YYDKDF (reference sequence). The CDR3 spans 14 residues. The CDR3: CATSRGRDNQPQHF. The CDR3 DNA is TGTGCCACCAGCAGAGGCAGGGATAATCAGCCCCAGCATTTT.

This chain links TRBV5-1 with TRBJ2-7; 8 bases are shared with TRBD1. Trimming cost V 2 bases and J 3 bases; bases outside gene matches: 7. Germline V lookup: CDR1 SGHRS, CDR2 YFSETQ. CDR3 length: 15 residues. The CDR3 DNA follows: TGCGCCAGCAGCTTTGGTCCACAGGGGGTCTACGAGCAGTACTTC. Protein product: CASSFGPQGVYEQYF.

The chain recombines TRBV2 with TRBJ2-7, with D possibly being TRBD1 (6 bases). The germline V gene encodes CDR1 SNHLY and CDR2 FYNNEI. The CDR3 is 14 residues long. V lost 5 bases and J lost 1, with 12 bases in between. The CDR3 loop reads CASSLRGTSYEQYF. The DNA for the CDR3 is TGTGCCAGCAGTCTCAGGGGAACATCCTACGAGCAGTACTTC.

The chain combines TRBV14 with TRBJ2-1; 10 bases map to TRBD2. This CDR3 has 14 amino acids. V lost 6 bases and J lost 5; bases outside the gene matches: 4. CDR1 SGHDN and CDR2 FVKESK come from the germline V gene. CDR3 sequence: CASSSGRFNNEQFF. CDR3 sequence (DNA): TGTGCCAGCAGTAGCGGGAGGTTTAACAATGAGCAGTTCTTC.

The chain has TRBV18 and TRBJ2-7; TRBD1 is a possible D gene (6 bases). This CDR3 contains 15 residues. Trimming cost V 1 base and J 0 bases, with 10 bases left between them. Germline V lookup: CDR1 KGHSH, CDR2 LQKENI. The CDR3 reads CASSPQGDTSYEQYF. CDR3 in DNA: TGTGCCAGCTCACCACAGGGGGATACCTCCTACGAGCAGTACTTC.

The CDR3 loop reads CASSQAGVQYNEQFF. The DNA for the CDR3 is TGCGCCAGCAGCCAAGCGGGGGTACAGTACAATGAGCAGTTCTTC. The chain carries TRBV4-1 and TRBJ2-1; tentatively, D is TRBD2 (6 bases). Trimming shortened V by 1 base and J by 4 bases, and 11 bases separated the two germline ends. Germline CDR1 is MGHRA and CDR2 is YSYEKL. This CDR3 comprises 15 residues.

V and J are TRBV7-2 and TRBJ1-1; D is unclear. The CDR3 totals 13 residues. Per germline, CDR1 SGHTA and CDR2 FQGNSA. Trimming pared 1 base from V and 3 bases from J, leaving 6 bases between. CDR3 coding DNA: TGTGCCAGCAGCTTAGTGGCATACACTGAAGCTTTCTTT. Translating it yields CASSLVAYTEAFF. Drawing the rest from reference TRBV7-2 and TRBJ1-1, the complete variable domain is GAGVSQSPSNKVTEKGKDVELRCDPISGHTALYWYRQSLGQGLEFLIYFQGNSAPDKSGLPSDRFSAERTGGSVSTLTIQRTQQEDSAVYLCASSLVAYTEAFFGQGTRLTVV.

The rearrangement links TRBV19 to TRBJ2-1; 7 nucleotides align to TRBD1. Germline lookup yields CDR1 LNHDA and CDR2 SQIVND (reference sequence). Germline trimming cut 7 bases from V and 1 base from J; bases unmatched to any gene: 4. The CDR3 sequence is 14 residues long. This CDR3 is CASKTGLSYNEQFF. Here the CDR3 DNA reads TGTGCCAGTAAGACAGGGCTTTCCTACAATGAGCAGTTCTTC.

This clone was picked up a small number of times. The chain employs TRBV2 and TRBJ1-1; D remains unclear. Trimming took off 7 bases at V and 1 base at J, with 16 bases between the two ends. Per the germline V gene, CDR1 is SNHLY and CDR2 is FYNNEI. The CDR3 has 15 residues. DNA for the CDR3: TGTGCCAGCATCAGCGAGTCTCTCCCGAACACTGAAGCTTTCTTT. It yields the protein CASISESLPNTEAFF.

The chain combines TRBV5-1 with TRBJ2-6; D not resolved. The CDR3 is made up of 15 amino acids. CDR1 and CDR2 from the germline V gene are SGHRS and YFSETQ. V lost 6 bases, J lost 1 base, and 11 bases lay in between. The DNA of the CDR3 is TGCGCCAGCACCCTAGGAGTATCTGGGGCCAACGTCCTGACTTTC. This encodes CASTLGVSGANVLTF.

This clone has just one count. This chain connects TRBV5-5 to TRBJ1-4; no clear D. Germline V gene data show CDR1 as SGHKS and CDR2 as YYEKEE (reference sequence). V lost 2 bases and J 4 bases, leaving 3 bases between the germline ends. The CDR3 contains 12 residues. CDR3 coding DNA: TGTGCCAGCAGCTTTCATAATGAAAAACTGTTTTTT. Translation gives CASSFHNEKLFF.

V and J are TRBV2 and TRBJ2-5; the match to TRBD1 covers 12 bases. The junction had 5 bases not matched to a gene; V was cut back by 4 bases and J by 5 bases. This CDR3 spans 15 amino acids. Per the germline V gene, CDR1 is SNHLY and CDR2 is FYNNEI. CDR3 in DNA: TGTGCCAGCAGTGGGGACAGGGGGCTTGGTGAGACCCAGTACTTC. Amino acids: CASSGDRGLGETQYF.

CDR3 region: CAWKKGRENPGQTPTNEKLFF. The CDR3 coding sequence is TGTGCCTGGAAGAAAGGCAGGGAGAATCCGGGACAGACACCAACTAATGAAAAACTGTTTTTT. The J gene is TRBJ1-4, the V gene TRBV30; 7 bases match TRBD1. The CDR3 spans 21 residues. Germline-derived CDR1 and CDR2 are GTSNPN and SVGIG (reference sequence). The V and J ends lost 4 bases and 0 bases, in that order; junction bases with no gene match: 23.

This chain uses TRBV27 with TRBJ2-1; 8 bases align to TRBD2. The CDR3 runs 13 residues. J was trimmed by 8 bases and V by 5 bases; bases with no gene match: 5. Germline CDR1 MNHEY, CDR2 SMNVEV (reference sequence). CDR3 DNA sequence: TGTGCCAGCAGTCCCTGGACTAGCCATGAGCAGTTCTTC. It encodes CASSPWTSHEQFF.

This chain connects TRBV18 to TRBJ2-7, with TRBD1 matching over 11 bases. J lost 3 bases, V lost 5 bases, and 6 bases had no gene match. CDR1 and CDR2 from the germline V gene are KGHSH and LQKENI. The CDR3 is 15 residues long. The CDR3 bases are TGTGCCAGCTCAACAACGGGGACAGGGGGCTACGAGCAGTACTTC. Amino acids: CASSTTGTGGYEQYF. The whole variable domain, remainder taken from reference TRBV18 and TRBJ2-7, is NAGVMQNPRHLVRRRGQEARLRCSPMKGHSHVYWYRQLPEEGLKFMVYLQKENIIDESGMPKERFSAEFPKEGPSILRIQQVVRGDSAAYFCASSTTGTGGYEQYFGPGTRLTVT.

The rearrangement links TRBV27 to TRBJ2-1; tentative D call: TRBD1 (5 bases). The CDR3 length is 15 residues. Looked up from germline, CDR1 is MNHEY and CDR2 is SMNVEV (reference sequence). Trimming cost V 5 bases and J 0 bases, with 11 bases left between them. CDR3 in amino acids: CASSLRQSSYNEQFF. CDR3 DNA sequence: TGTGCCAGCAGTCTCAGACAGAGCTCCTACAATGAGCAGTTCTTC.

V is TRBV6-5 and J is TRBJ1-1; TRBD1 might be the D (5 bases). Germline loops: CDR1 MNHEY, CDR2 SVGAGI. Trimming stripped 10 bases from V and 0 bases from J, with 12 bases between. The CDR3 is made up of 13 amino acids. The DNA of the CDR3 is TGTGCCACCACCGACAGTTTGAACACTGAAGCTTTCTTT. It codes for CATTDSLNTEAFF.

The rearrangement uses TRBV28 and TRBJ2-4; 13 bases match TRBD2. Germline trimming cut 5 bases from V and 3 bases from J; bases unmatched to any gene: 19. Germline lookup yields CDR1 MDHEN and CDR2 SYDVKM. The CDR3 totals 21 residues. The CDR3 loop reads CASSPRGHWGTSGIGKNIQYF. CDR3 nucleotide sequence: TGTGCCAGCAGTCCTCGGGGTCATTGGGGGACTAGCGGGATTGGCAAAAACATTCAGTACTTC.

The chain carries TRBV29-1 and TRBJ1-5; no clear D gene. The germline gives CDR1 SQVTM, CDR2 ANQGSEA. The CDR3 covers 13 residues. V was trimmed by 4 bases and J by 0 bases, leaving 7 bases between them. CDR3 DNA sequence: TGCAGCGTTGCGGAGGGTAGCAATCAGCCCCAGCATTTT. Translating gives CSVAEGSNQPQHF.

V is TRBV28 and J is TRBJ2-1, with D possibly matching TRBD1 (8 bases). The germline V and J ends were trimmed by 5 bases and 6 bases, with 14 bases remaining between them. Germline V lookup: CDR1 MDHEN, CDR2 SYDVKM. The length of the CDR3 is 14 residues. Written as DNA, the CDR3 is TGTGCCAGCAGTGGACAGGGAGGGAGCAATGAGCAGTTCTTC. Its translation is CASSGQGGSNEQFF.